The 18 T cell receptor beta chains given below trace back to one sample, sequenced in a study of molecular identifiers for immune sequencing clone quantification. TCRdb processed the PCR reads anew with MiXCR; each CDR3 protein has one entry. Of 250,000 to 400,000 distinct CDR3 sequences in the sample, around 21% were seen once. The specimen was naive CD8+ T cells from blood, with Jurkat cell RNA spiked in. Subset reported: FACS-sorted CD8+CD4-CCR7+CD45RA+ naive T cells. The receptors here all came from a human donor in good health. Some libraries in this study had Jurkat cell RNA spiked in.

In this sample, this clonotype turned up a few times. V is TRBV2 and J is TRBJ2-1, with D maybe TRBD1 (5 bases). V was clipped by 0 bases and J by 8 bases, with 32 bases between them. Germline CDR1 reads SNHLY; CDR2 reads FYNNEI. The CDR3 totals 21 residues. Here the CDR3 DNA reads TGTGCCAGCAGTGAAGCACCTTCCCAGACCCTGACCCAAAAGGGGATCGATGAGCAGTTCTTC. Translating gives CASSEAPSQTLTQKGIDEQFF.

This clonotype was counted at least ten times. The chain combines TRBV15 with TRBJ1-5; D remains unclear. The CDR3 is 12 amino acids. V gave up 3 bases and J gave up 5 bases, with 5 bases separating them. The V gene's germline CDR1 is LNHNV and CDR2 YYDKDF (reference sequence). CDR3 protein: CATSSSDQPQHF. The CDR3 DNA is TGTGCCACCAGCAGTAGTGATCAGCCCCAGCATTTT.

Ten or more counts support this clonotype. The chain combines TRBV5-4 with TRBJ2-3; 8 bases agree with TRBD2. There are 15 residues in the CDR3. Germline V CDR1 and CDR2: SGHNT, YYREEE (reference sequence). After removal of 0 bases from V and 5 bases from J, the junction contained 5 bases not matched to a gene. The CDR3 region has the DNA TGTGCCAGCAGCTTGGCGGGAGGGCCAGAAGATACGCAGTATTTT. Translated: CASSLAGGPEDTQYF.

This clonotype was seen ten or more times. The V call is TRBV20-1, the J call TRBJ1-5; D perhaps matches TRBD1 (5 bases). Germline V gives CDR1 DFQATT, CDR2 SNEGSKA (reference sequence). V dropped 6 bases and J dropped 0 bases, with 18 bases sitting between them. The CDR3 is 16 residues long. The CDR3 is CSAKEGQPLSNQPQHF. The CDR3 DNA sequence: TGCAGTGCAAAAGAGGGGCAGCCCCTTAGCAATCAGCCCCAGCATTTT.

The V gene is TRBV7-9, the J gene TRBJ2-6, with D maybe TRBD1 (5 bases). CDR3 length: 19 amino acids. CDR1 SEHNR and CDR2 FQNEAQ come from the germline V gene (reference sequence). Trimming took 5 bases from V and 1 from J, leaving 21 bases between them. CDR3 nucleotide sequence: TGTGCCAGCAGCCTTACCATGTTTTCGGACACTTCTGGGGCCAACGTCCTGACTTTC. Protein: CASSLTMFSDTSGANVLTF. The full variable domain, in which reference TRBV7-9 and TRBJ2-6 provide the parts outside the CDR3, is DTGVSQNPRHKITKRGQNVTFRCDPISEHNRLYWYRQTLGQGPEFLTYFQNEAQLEKSRLLSDRFSAERPKGSFSTLEIQRTEQGDSAMYLCASSLTMFSDTSGANVLTFGAGSRLTVL.

In this sample, this clonotype turned up many times. The V gene is TRBV19, the J gene TRBJ2-7, with D perhaps matching TRBD2 (6 bases). The germline V gene encodes CDR1 LNHDA and CDR2 SQIVND (reference sequence). The CDR3 runs to 13 residues. Trimming pared 0 bases from V and 5 bases from J, leaving 8 bases between. The CDR3 spells CASSIDSGNEQYF. CDR3 nucleotides: TGTGCCAGTAGTATAGATAGCGGAAACGAGCAGTACTTC.

This chain joins TRBV27 and TRBJ2-5, with D tentatively TRBD2 (6 bases). The germline V gene has CDR1 MNHEY and CDR2 SMNVEV (reference sequence). Trimming stripped 9 bases from V and 4 bases from J, with 18 bases between. This CDR3 comprises 14 residues. DNA of the CDR3: TGTGCCAGTGCCCTACAAGGAGGGTTAGAGACCCAGTACTTC. Translating it yields CASALQGGLETQYF.

This clonotype was counted a few times. V usage is TRBV11-2 and J usage is TRBJ1-1; 8 bases agree with TRBD1. This CDR3 has 15 residues. CDR1 SGHAT and CDR2 FQNNGV come from the germline V gene. J was trimmed by 4 bases and V by 6 bases; bases with no gene match: 10. CDR3 DNA: TGTGCCAGCAGTTGGGGACGACAGGGGCGCACTGAAGCTTTCTTT. It translates to CASSWGRQGRTEAFF.

The V gene is TRBV11-3, the J gene TRBJ2-3; 7 nucleotides match TRBD1. The V gene end was trimmed by 3 bases and the J gene end by 0 bases; junction bases not matched to a gene: 15. The germline CDR1 and CDR2 sequences are SGHNT and YENEEA. The CDR3 contains 19 residues. CDR3 loop: CASSFGIATGAGSTDTQYF. DNA of the CDR3: TGTGCCAGCAGCTTTGGAATCGCTACAGGGGCCGGGAGCACAGATACGCAGTATTTT.

For this clonotype: One end of the junction fails to match germline, which may point to a read error. The gene calls are TRBV6-2 or TRBV6-3 and TRBJ2-2; tentatively, D is TRBD1 or TRBD2 (6 bases each). The CDR3 extends over 17 amino acids. From germline, CDR1 is MNHEY and CDR2 SVGEGT. DNA for the CDR3: TGTGCCAGCAGTCAACGGAACAGGGAGGTATGGACCGGGGGGCTGTTTTTT. Amino acid sequence: CASSQRNREVWTGGLFF.

This clonotype was seen many times. This sequence joins TRBV7-9 and TRBJ1-2, with no clear D. CDR1 is SEHNR, CDR2 FQNEAQ, per germline (reference sequence). The length of the CDR3 is 12 residues. Trimming stripped 4 bases from V and 5 bases from J, with 8 bases between. The CDR3 bases are TGTGCCAGCAGCTCCAGTGGTTATGGCTACACCTTC. This translates into CASSSSGYGYTF.

The rearrangement joins TRBV6-2 or TRBV6-3 to TRBJ1-2; no reliable D call. The CDR3 is made up of 14 amino acids. The germline gives CDR1 MNHEY, CDR2 SVGEGT. Trimming left V 11 bases short and J 2 bases short, with 18 bases between. The CDR3 loop is CAAVPTTKNYGYTF. CDR3 DNA sequence: TGTGCCGCCGTACCAACGACAAAGAACTATGGCTACACCTTC.

Points on this clonotype: A much more abundant neighbour one base away suggests this may be a read error. The V call is TRBV7-6, the J call TRBJ1-5; D is uncertain. This CDR3 contains 13 residues. CDR1 is SGHVS, CDR2 FNYEAQ, per germline. V lost 4 bases to trimming and J lost 4 bases, with 8 bases between them. The CDR3 reads CASSSNRNQPQHF. The CDR3 DNA follows: TGTGCCAGCAGCTCCAACCGAAATCAGCCCCAGCATTTT.

In this sample, this clonotype turned up a few times. The J gene is TRBJ2-3, the V gene TRBV2, with D tentatively TRBD1 (5 bases). The CDR3 loop spans 14 amino acids. The germline V gene encodes CDR1 SNHLY and CDR2 FYNNEI. V lost 7 bases to trimming and J lost 0 bases, with 11 bases between them. For the CDR3, the DNA is TGTGCCAGCAAGGGGTCGGACAGCACAGATACGCAGTATTTT. Translated, it gives CASKGSDSTDTQYF.

This clonotype was seen only a few times. This chain links TRBV12-3 or TRBV12-4 with TRBJ2-1; 9 bases fit TRBD2. This CDR3 contains 15 residues. J lost 9 bases, V lost 7 bases, and 13 bases had no gene match. The CDR3, as DNA: TGTGCCAGCACCCCCGGAGCGGGGGGTCCCCTTGAGCAGTTCTTC. This sequence encodes CASTPGAGGPLEQFF.

This clonotype was recorded at least ten times. The chain carries TRBV11-2 and TRBJ2-1; 8 bases match TRBD1. The germline gives CDR1 SGHAT, CDR2 FQNNGV. The length of the CDR3 is 15 residues. Trimming at V came to 5 bases and at J to 4 bases, leaving 7 bases not matched to a gene. The CDR3 region has the DNA TGTGCCAGCAGCCGCTCAGGGGGCGCGTACAATGAGCAGTTCTTC. Its translation: CASSRSGGAYNEQFF.

Ten or more counts support this clonotype. The V and J genes are TRBV30 and TRBJ2-5; possibly TRBD1 for D (6 bases). Germline loops: CDR1 GTSNPN, CDR2 SVGIG (reference sequence). This CDR3 is built from 14 residues. Trimming took 2 bases from V and 2 from J, leaving 12 bases between them. DNA of the CDR3: TGTGCCTGGAGTTCCACAGGGTCTCAAGAGACCCAGTACTTC. It translates to CAWSSTGSQETQYF.

About this clonotype: A much larger clone is a single base away; this may be a read error. The CDR3 nucleotides are TGCAGCGGACTTTCGGGACACAATCCCTACGAGCAGCACTTC. Protein sequence: CSGLSGHNPYEQHF. This chain links TRBV29-1 with TRBJ2-7, with D possibly being TRBD1 (6 bases). There are 14 residues in the CDR3. Germline V CDR1 and CDR2: SQVTM, ANQGSEA.